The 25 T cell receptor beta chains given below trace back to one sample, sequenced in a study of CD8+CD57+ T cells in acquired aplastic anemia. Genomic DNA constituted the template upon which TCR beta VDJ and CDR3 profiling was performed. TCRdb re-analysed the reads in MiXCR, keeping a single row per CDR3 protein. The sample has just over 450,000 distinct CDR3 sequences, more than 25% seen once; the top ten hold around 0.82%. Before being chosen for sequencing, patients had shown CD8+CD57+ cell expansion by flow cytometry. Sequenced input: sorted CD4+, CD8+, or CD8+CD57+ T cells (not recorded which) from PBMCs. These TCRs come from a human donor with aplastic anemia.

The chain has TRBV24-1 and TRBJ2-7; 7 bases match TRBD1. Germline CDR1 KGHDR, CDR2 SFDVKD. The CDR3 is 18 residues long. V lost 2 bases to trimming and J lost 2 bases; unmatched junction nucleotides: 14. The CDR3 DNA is TGTGCCACCAGTGATTATATGGCCGGGACAGCGAAGACCTACGAGCAGTACTTC. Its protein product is CATSDYMAGTAKTYEQYF.

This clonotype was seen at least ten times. This CDR3 is CASSRTADYGYTF. The DNA of the CDR3 is TGTGCCAGCAGCCGGACAGCTGACTATGGCTACACCTTC. The chain joins TRBV7-2 to TRBJ1-2; TRBD1 is a possible D gene (6 bases). The CDR3 loop spans 13 amino acids. Germline CDR1 and CDR2: SGHTA and FQGNSA. V was trimmed by 5 bases and J by 3 bases, leaving 10 bases between them.

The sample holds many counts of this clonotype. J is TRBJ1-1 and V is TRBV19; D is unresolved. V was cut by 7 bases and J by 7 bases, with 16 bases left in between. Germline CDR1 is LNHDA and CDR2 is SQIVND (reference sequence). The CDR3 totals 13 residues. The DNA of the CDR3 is TGTGCCAGTATCTCCAGTCTTTTGGGTGAAGCTTTCTTT. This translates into CASISSLLGEAFF.

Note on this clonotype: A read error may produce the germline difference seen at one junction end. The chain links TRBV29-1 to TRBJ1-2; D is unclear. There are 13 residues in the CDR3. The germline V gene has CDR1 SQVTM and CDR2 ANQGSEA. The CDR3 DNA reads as TGTGCCTGGAGTGTACGGGCCAGCTATGGCTACACCTTC. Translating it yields CAWSVRASYGYTF.

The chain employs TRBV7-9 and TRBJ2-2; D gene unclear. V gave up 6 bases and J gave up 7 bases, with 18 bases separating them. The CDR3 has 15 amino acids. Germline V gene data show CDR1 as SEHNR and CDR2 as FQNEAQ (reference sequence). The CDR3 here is CASRPHASGVGELFF. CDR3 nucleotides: TGTGCCAGCAGACCCCACGCTTCGGGCGTCGGGGAGCTGTTTTTT. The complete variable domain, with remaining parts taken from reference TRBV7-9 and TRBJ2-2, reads DTGVSQNPRHKITKRGQNVTFRCDPISEHNRLYWYRQTLGQGPEFLTYFQNEAQLEKSRLLSDRFSAERPKGSFSTLEIQRTEQGDSAMYLCASRPHASGVGELFFGEGSRLTVL.

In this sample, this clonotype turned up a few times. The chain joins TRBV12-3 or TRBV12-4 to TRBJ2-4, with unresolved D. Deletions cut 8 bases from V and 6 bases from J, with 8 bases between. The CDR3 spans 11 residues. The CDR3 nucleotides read TGTGCCAGCTCTTTAGCAAACATTCAGTACTTC. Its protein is CASSLANIQYF.

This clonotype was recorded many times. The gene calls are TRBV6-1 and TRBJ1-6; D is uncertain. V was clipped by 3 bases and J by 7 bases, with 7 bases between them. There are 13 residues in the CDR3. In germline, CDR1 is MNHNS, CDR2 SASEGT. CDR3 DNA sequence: TGTGCCAGCAGTGAGGGTAGGAATTCACCCCTCCACTTT. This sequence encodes CASSEGRNSPLHF.

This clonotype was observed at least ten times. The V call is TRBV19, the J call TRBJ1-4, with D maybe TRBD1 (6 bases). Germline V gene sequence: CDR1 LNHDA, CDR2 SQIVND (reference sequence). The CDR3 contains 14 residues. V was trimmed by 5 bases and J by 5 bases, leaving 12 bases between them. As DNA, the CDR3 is TGTGCCAGTAGTCCCACGGACAGAAATGAAAAACTGTTTTTT. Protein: CASSPTDRNEKLFF.

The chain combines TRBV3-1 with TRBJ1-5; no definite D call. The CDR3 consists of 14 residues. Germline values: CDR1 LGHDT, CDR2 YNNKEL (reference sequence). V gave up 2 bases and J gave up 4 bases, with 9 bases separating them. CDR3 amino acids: CASSQISGNQPQHF. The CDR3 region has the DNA TGTGCCAGCAGCCAAATTTCGGGGAATCAGCCCCAGCATTTT.

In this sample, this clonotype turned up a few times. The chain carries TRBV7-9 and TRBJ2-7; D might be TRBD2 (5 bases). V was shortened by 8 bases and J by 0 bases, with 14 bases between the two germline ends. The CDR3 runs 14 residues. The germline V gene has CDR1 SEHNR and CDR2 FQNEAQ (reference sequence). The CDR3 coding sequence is TGTGCCAGCGCCCGGGTGGGGAGCTCCTACGAGCAGTACTTC. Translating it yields CASARVGSSYEQYF. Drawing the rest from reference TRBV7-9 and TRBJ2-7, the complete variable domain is DTGVSQNPRHKITKRGQNVTFRCDPISEHNRLYWYRQTLGQGPEFLTYFQNEAQLEKSRLLSDRFSAERPKGSFSTLEIQRTEQGDSAMYLCASARVGSSYEQYFGPGTRLTVT.

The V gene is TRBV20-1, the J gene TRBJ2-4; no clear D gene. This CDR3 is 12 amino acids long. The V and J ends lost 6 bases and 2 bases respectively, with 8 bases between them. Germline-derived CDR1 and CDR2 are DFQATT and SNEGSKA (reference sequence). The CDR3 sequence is CSALTPKNIQYF. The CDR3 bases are TGCAGTGCCCTTACACCCAAAAACATTCAGTACTTC.

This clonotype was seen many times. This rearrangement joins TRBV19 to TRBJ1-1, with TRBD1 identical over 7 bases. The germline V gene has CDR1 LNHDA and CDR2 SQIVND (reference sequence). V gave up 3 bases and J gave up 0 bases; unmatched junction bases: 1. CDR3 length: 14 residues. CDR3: CASSIGTVNTEAFF. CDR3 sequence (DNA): TGTGCCAGTAGTATTGGGACAGTGAACACTGAAGCTTTCTTT.

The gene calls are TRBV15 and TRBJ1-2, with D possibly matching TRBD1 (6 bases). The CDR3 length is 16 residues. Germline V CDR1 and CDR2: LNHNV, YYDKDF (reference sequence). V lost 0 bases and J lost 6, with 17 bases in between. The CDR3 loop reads CATSRDWGQGINGYTF. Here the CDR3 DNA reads TGTGCCACCAGCAGAGATTGGGGGCAAGGGATAAATGGCTACACCTTC.

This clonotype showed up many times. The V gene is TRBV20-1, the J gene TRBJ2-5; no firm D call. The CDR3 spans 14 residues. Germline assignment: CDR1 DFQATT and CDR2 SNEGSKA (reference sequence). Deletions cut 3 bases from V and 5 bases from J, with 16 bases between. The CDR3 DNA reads TGCAGTGCTAGCATCACGGGCCCCGGGGAGACCCAGTACTTC. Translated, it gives CSASITGPGETQYF.

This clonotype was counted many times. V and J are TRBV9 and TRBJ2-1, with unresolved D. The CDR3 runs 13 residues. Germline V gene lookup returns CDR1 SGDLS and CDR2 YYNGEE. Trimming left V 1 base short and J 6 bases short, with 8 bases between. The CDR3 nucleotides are TGTGCCAGCAGCGTAACGTCCCCCAATGAGCAGTTCTTC. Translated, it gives CASSVTSPNEQFF.

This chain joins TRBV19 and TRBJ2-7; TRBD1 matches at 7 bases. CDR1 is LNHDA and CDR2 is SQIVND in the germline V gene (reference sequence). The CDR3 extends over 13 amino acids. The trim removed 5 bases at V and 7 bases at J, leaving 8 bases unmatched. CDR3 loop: CASSLGQNNEQYF. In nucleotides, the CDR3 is TGTGCCAGTAGTCTGGGACAGAACAATGAGCAGTACTTC.

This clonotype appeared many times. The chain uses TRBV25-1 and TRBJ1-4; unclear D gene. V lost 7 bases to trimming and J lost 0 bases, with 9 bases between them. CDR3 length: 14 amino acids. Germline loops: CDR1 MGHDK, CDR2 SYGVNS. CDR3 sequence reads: CASKGPTTNEKLFF. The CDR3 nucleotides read TGTGCCAGCAAAGGACCGACAACTAATGAAAAACTGTTTTTT.

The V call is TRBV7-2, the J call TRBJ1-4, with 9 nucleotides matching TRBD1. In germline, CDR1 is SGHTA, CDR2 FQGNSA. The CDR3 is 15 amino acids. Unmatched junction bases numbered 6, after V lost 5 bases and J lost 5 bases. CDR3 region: CASSVWDRENEKLFF. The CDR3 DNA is TGTGCCAGCAGCGTTTGGGACAGGGAGAATGAAAAACTGTTTTTT.

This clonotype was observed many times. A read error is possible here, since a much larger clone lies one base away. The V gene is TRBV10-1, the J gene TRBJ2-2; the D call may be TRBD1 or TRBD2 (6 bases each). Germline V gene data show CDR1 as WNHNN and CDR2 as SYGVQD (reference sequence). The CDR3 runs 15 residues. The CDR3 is CASSERGRVTGELVF. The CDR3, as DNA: TGCGCCAGCAGTGAGCGGGGGCGTGTCACCGGGGAGCTGGTTTTT.

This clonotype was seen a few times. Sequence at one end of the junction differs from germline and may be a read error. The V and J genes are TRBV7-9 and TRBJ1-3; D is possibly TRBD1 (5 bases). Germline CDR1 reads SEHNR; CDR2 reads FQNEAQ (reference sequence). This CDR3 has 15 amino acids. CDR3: CVSSLVAGSRSTIYF. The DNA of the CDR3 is TGTGTCAGCAGCTTAGTGGCAGGGTCCCGCAGCACCATATATTTT.

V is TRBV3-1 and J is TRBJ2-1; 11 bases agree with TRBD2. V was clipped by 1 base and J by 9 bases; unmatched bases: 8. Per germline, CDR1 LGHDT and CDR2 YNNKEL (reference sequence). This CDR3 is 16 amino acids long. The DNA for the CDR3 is TGTGCCAGCAGCCAAGGGGGTAGCGGGGGGGCCGGTGAGCAGTTCTTC. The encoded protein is CASSQGGSGGAGEQFF.

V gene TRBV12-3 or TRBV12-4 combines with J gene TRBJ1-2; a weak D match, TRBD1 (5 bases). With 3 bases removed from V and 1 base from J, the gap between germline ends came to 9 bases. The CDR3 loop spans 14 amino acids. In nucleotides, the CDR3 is TGTGCCAGCAGTTTTCCAGGGCATAACTATGGCTACACCTTC. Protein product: CASSFPGHNYGYTF.

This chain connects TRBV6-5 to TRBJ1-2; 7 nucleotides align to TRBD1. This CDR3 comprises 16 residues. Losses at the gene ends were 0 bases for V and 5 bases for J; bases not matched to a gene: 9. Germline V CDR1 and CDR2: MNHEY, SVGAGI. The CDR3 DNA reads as TGTGCCAGCAGTTACTCGGAGGGGGCGCTTCGTTATGGCTACACCTTC. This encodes CASSYSEGALRYGYTF.

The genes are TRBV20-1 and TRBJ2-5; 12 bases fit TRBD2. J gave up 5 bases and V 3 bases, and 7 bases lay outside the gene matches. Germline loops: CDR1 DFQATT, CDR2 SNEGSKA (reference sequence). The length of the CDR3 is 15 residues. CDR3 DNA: TGCAGTGCTAGTCGGACTAGCGGGGCCCGGGAGACCCAGTACTTC. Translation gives CSASRTSGARETQYF.

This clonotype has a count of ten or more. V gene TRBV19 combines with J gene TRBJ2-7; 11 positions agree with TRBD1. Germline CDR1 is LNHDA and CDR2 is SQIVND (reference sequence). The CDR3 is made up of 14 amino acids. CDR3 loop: CASSTVGQGAQQYF. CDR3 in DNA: TGTGCATCCAGTACAGTCGGACAGGGGGCACAGCAGTACTTC.